This is a list of T cell receptor beta chains from one sample in a study of blood T cell repertoires in COVID-19. Here immunoSEQ multiplex PCR was the method, and the copy in TCRdb shows in-frame clones only, minus some. The sample gives approximately 490,000 clones, roughly nine tenths of which show up once; 0.7% is in the top ten. Specimen: PBMCs or T cells enriched from blood (not recorded which). The receptors derive from a woman aged 18-29 years who had recovered from COVID-19. CDR3s include the opening cysteine and the closing phenylalanine or tryptophan. The D gene is left open where the match is weak. Part of the rows lack a size; the others show once, few, many or a class for expanded clones.

v_gene: TRBV5-4; abundance: NA; d_gene: NA; j_gene: TRBJ1-2; len: 14; CDR3nt: TGTGCCAGCAGCACCCTTTCGGAGAGCTATGGCTACACCTTC; CDR3aa: CASSTLSESYGYTF
v_gene: TRBV21-1; abundance: NA; d_gene: NA; j_gene: TRBJ1-2; len: 14; CDR3nt: TGTGCCAGCAGCAAAGAGGAGACGGCCTATGGCTACACCTTC; CDR3aa: CASSKEETAYGYTF
v_gene: TRBV4-1; abundance: NA; d_gene: NA; j_gene: TRBJ1-6; len: 12; CDR3nt: TGCGCCAGCAGCCCCGTAAATTCACCCCTCCACTTT; CDR3aa: CASSPVNSPLHF
v_gene: TRBV6-5; abundance: few; d_gene: NA; j_gene: TRBJ1-2; len: 13; CDR3nt: TGTGCCAGCATACGGGAGTCGTCCTATGGCTACACCTTC; CDR3aa: CASIRESSYGYTF
v_gene: TRBV6-5; abundance: NA; d_gene: TRBD1; j_gene: TRBJ1-2; len: 12; CDR3nt: TGTGCCAGCAGCTACGGGACAGCCCGCTACACCTTC; CDR3aa: CASSYGTARYTF
v_gene: TRBV28; abundance: NA; d_gene: NA; j_gene: TRBJ1-5; len: 15; CDR3nt: TGTGCCAGCATCAAGTCGTCCGGGGGGAGGCAGCCCCAGCATTTT; CDR3aa: CASIKSSGGRQPQHF
v_gene: TRBV7-9; abundance: NA; d_gene: NA; j_gene: TRBJ2-1; len: 14; CDR3nt: TGTGCCAGCTCAGTGGGCAGGGGAAACAATGAGCAGTTCTTC; CDR3aa: CASSVGRGNNEQFF
v_gene: TRBV19; abundance: NA; d_gene: NA; j_gene: TRBJ1-4; len: 14; CDR3nt: TGTGCCAGTAGTGTACAGACCTCTAATGAAAAACTGTTTTTT; CDR3aa: CASSVQTSNEKLFF
v_gene: TRBV27; abundance: NA; d_gene: NA; j_gene: TRBJ2-6; len: 14; CDR3nt: TGTGCCAGCAGTTTAACCCGGGCCGGGGGAAGCGTGACTTTC; CDR3aa: CASSLTRAGGSVTF
v_gene: TRBV10-3; abundance: NA; d_gene: NA; j_gene: TRBJ1-1; len: 13; CDR3nt: TGTGCCATCAGTGAGGAGAGAGACACTGAAGCTTTCTTT; CDR3aa: CAISEERDTEAFF
v_gene: TRBV6-5; abundance: NA; d_gene: NA; j_gene: TRBJ1-4; len: 15; CDR3nt: TGTGCCAGCAGAGTAACAGGGCTGTCTAATGAAAAACTGTTTTTT; CDR3aa: CASRVTGLSNEKLFF
v_gene: TRBV3-1/TRBV3-2; abundance: NA; d_gene: NA; j_gene: TRBJ1-1; len: 13; CDR3nt: TGTGCCAGCAGCCAAAGGGGTGTCACTGAAGCTTTCTTT; CDR3aa: CASSQRGVTEAFF
v_gene: TRBV7-3; abundance: NA; d_gene: NA; j_gene: TRBJ2-1; len: 13; CDR3nt: TGTGCCAGCAGCCCAGACAGAGACAATGAGCAGTTCTTC; CDR3aa: CASSPDRDNEQFF
v_gene: TRBV5-1; abundance: NA; d_gene: NA; j_gene: TRBJ2-1; len: 15; CDR3nt: TGCGCCAGCAGCCTGACCCCCCCTGAGGACAATGAGCAGTTCTTC; CDR3aa: CASSLTPPEDNEQFF
v_gene: TRBV6-5; abundance: few; d_gene: NA; j_gene: TRBJ1-1; len: 13; CDR3nt: TGTGCCAGCAGCCGTTCTACGAACACTGAAGCTTTCTTT; CDR3aa: CASSRSTNTEAFF
v_gene: TRBV6-2/TRBV6-3; abundance: NA; d_gene: TRBD1; j_gene: TRBJ2-4; len: 20; CDR3nt: TGTGCCAGCAGTTATGAGTGGGAAACAGGGGGTATACTAGCCAAAAACATTCAGTACTTC; CDR3aa: CASSYEWETGGILAKNIQYF
v_gene: TRBV20-1; abundance: once; d_gene: NA; j_gene: TRBJ1-2; len: 10; CDR3nt: TGCAGTGCCGCGGGCTATGGCTACACCTTC; CDR3aa: CSAAGYGYTF
v_gene: TRBV12-5; abundance: NA; d_gene: NA; j_gene: TRBJ1-2; len: 13; CDR3nt: TGTGCTAGTGGTTTGGAGCCCTTCTATGGCTACACCTTC; CDR3aa: CASGLEPFYGYTF
v_gene: TRBV28; abundance: NA; d_gene: TRBD1; j_gene: TRBJ1-5; len: 15; CDR3nt: TGTGCCAGCAGTCTACCGGGACAGGGAGATCAGCCCCAGCATTTT; CDR3aa: CASSLPGQGDQPQHF
v_gene: TRBV6-4; abundance: NA; d_gene: NA; j_gene: TRBJ2-1; len: 16; CDR3nt: TGTGCCAGCAGTGACCGTATCTACGTTCCTTACAATGAGCAGTTCTTC; CDR3aa: CASSDRIYVPYNEQFF
v_gene: TRBV28; abundance: NA; d_gene: NA; j_gene: TRBJ1-1; len: 13; CDR3nt: TGTGCCAGCACGGTTAGGGGCGCCACTGAAGCTTTCTTT; CDR3aa: CASTVRGATEAFF
v_gene: TRBV10-1; abundance: NA; d_gene: NA; j_gene: TRBJ2-5; len: 12; CDR3nt: TGCGCCAGCAGGGGACTTGAAGAGACCCAGTACTTC; CDR3aa: CASRGLEETQYF
v_gene: TRBV2; abundance: few; d_gene: NA; j_gene: TRBJ1-2; len: 12; CDR3nt: TGTGCCAGCAGTGAATGGGCGTATGGCTACACCTTC; CDR3aa: CASSEWAYGYTF
v_gene: TRBV30; abundance: NA; d_gene: NA; j_gene: TRBJ1-1; len: 17; CDR3nt: TGTGCCTGGAGTGTGGCATTGCCCCGCCACCTGAACACTGAAGCTTTCTTT; CDR3aa: CAWSVALPRHLNTEAFF
v_gene: TRBV4-1; abundance: NA; d_gene: NA; j_gene: TRBJ1-5; len: 15; CDR3nt: TGCGCCAGCAGCCATCTAGGGAGGGAAGATCAGCCCCAGCATTTT; CDR3aa: CASSHLGREDQPQHF
v_gene: TRBV4-2; abundance: once; d_gene: TRBD1; j_gene: TRBJ1-4; len: 16; CDR3nt: TGTGCCAGCAGCCCCTGGCTGACAGGGGATGGAGAAAAACTGTTTTTT; CDR3aa: CASSPWLTGDGEKLFF
v_gene: TRBV5-3; abundance: NA; d_gene: NA; j_gene: TRBJ2-7; len: 13; CDR3nt: TGTGCCAGAAGCTTAGACGACACAAACGAGCAGTACTTC; CDR3aa: CARSLDDTNEQYF
v_gene: TRBV19; abundance: NA; d_gene: TRBD1; j_gene: TRBJ2-5; len: 14; CDR3nt: TGTGCCAGTAGTCCGGACAGGGGCCCAGAGACCCAGTACTTC; CDR3aa: CASSPDRGPETQYF
v_gene: TRBV27; abundance: NA; d_gene: NA; j_gene: TRBJ2-5; len: 15; CDR3nt: TGTGCCAGCAGCCTTATACAGGGTCAAGGGGAGACCCAGTACTTC; CDR3aa: CASSLIQGQGETQYF
v_gene: TRBV5-1; abundance: NA; d_gene: NA; j_gene: TRBJ1-1; len: 15; CDR3nt: TGCGCCAGCAGCTTGGTTATAGGTGGGAGCACTGAAGCTTTCTTT; CDR3aa: CASSLVIGGSTEAFF
v_gene: TRBV7-2; abundance: NA; d_gene: TRBD1; j_gene: TRBJ2-7; len: 13; CDR3nt: TGTGCCAGCAGCTGGACAGGCTCCTACGAGCAGTACTTC; CDR3aa: CASSWTGSYEQYF
v_gene: TRBV24-1; abundance: NA; d_gene: TRBD1; j_gene: TRBJ1-2; len: 14; CDR3nt: TGTGCCACCAGTGACCCCTCACAGGGGTATGGCTACACCTTC; CDR3aa: CATSDPSQGYGYTF
v_gene: TRBV28; abundance: NA; d_gene: NA; j_gene: TRBJ2-3; len: 14; CDR3nt: TGTGCCATCACCAAGTCGGGGATCACAGATACGCAGTATTTT; CDR3aa: CAITKSGITDTQYF
v_gene: TRBV7-9; abundance: NA; d_gene: NA; j_gene: TRBJ2-6; len: 15; CDR3nt: TGTGCCAGCAGCTTATCAGGGACTGGGGCCAACGTCCTGACTTTC; CDR3aa: CASSLSGTGANVLTF
v_gene: TRBV6-1; abundance: NA; d_gene: NA; j_gene: TRBJ1-3; len: 16; CDR3nt: TGTGCCAGCAGTGACCCCGTAGGCGGCTCTGGAAACACCATATATTTT; CDR3aa: CASSDPVGGSGNTIYF
v_gene: TRBV18; abundance: NA; d_gene: NA; j_gene: TRBJ1-4; len: 12; CDR3nt: TGTGCCAGCTCACCGGGGCCCGAAAAACTGTTTTTT; CDR3aa: CASSPGPEKLFF
v_gene: TRBV6-6; abundance: NA; d_gene: NA; j_gene: TRBJ2-3; len: 15; CDR3nt: TGTGCCAGCAGTTCCCGGGACACGAACACAGATACGCAGTATTTT; CDR3aa: CASSSRDTNTDTQYF
v_gene: TRBV30; abundance: few; d_gene: NA; j_gene: TRBJ1-5; len: 13; CDR3nt: TGTGCCTGGAGCCGTTCAGGGAATCAGCCCCAGCATTTT; CDR3aa: CAWSRSGNQPQHF
v_gene: TRBV19; abundance: NA; d_gene: NA; j_gene: TRBJ2-7; len: 13; CDR3nt: TGTGCCAGTAGTTATGGCGGAGTTGCGGAGCAGTACTTC; CDR3aa: CASSYGGVAEQYF
v_gene: TRBV12-3/TRBV12-4; abundance: NA; d_gene: TRBD1; j_gene: TRBJ1-1; len: 13; CDR3nt: TGTGCCAGCAGCCAGGGGGCTAGCCCTGAAGCTTTCTTT; CDR3aa: CASSQGASPEAFF
v_gene: TRBV28; abundance: NA; d_gene: NA; j_gene: TRBJ1-1; len: 12; CDR3nt: TGTGCCAGCAGCCCTGGTCGGAGCGAAGCTTTCTTT; CDR3aa: CASSPGRSEAFF
v_gene: TRBV2; abundance: NA; d_gene: NA; j_gene: TRBJ1-5; len: 12; CDR3nt: TGTGCCAGCCGGGACTTCGCTCAGCCCCAGCATTTT; CDR3aa: CASRDFAQPQHF
v_gene: TRBV5-1; abundance: few; d_gene: NA; j_gene: TRBJ1-6; len: 14; CDR3nt: TGCGCCAGCAGCTCTGACCCAGGCAATTCACCCCTCCACTTT; CDR3aa: CASSSDPGNSPLHF
v_gene: TRBV14; abundance: NA; d_gene: NA; j_gene: TRBJ2-3; len: 17; CDR3nt: TGTGCCAGCAGCCAAGATTTGGCGGGGTCTAGCACAGATACGCAGTATTTT; CDR3aa: CASSQDLAGSSTDTQYF
v_gene: TRBV12-3/TRBV12-4; abundance: NA; d_gene: NA; j_gene: TRBJ2-7; len: 13; CDR3nt: TGTGCCAGCAGTTTAACTGGTTCCTACGAGCAGTACTTC; CDR3aa: CASSLTGSYEQYF